This T cell receptor beta chain is drawn from a study of T cell repertoires in cytomegalovirus infection. The CDR3 contains 13 residues. V gave up 6 bases and J gave up 3 bases, with 9 bases separating them. Germline assignment: CDR1 MNHEY and CDR2 SVGEGT. To note about this clonotype: The antigen is unknown.

TCRdb redid the calling of the reads with MiXCR, one entry per CDR3 protein. The data hold 650,000 to 900,000 distinct CDR3 sequences, with approximately 32% observed a single time. The clonotype originates from a human donor in good health (CMV status not recorded). Some clones in this sample may be carry-over from other donors' samples. The sample consisted of cultured CD8+ T cells from PBMCs, taken from culture after CMV antigen stimulation. The gene calls are TRBV6-2 or TRBV6-3 and TRBJ2-4; D gene ambiguous. The CDR3 DNA follows: TGTGCCAGCAGCCCCCGGTTCAAAAACATTCAGTACTTC. It codes for CASSPRFKNIQYF.